A selection of T cell receptor beta chains follows, all from one sample in a study of blood T cells in healthy people across ages. TCRdb reprocessed the 5' RACE reads via MiXCR and lists one record per CDR3 protein. Found here are 380,000 or so distinct CDR3 sequences, roughly half of them singletons; the top ten hold 45% to 60%. The specimen sequenced was blood. These receptors were collected from a man aged 55 to 70 in good health. The CDR3 runs from the conserved cysteine through the conserved F or W. A D gene is named only where the DNA matches it firmly. Size tells how often a clone was seen (once, few, many) or the class of an expanded clone, and some rows leave it out.

j_call clone_size d_call v_call cdr3_nt cdr3_aa
TRBJ2-3 . . TRBV13 TGTGCCGGCAGCTTAGACAGCACAGATACGCAGTATTTT CAGSLDSTDTQYF
TRBJ2-1 . TRBD2 TRBV9 TGTGCCAGCAGCGTCGGGTCTAGCGGGGGGGCGGGTGAGCAGTTCTTC CASSVGSSGGAGEQFF
TRBJ2-7 few TRBD2 TRBV20-1 TGCAGTGGACTAAGCGGGGGGGAAACCTTCTTCGAGCAGTACTTC CSGLSGGETFFEQYF
TRBJ1-2 few . TRBV10-3 TGTGCCATCAGTGAGTCGGTCTCTAACTATGGCTACACCTTC CAISESVSNYGYTF
TRBJ1-3 . . TRBV4-2 TGTGCCAGCAGCCAAGTAACGGGGGCGGGAAACACCATATATTTT CASSQVTGAGNTIYF
TRBJ2-3 few . TRBV10-3 TGTGCCATCACTGAGGGGTCGGGTCCAGATACGCAGTATTTT CAITEGSGPDTQYF
TRBJ2-7 . . TRBV24-1 TGTGCCACCAGCCGGGACTCAGCCTTCGACGAGCAGTACTTC CATSRDSAFDEQYF
TRBJ2-7 . TRBD2 TRBV12-3/TRBV12-4 TGTGCCACCCGGACTAGATCCAATGAGCAGTACTTC CATRTRSNEQYF
TRBJ2-7 few . TRBV20-1 TGCAGTGCTCAGCGTCCGGGGAGCGAGCAGTACTTC CSAQRPGSEQYF
TRBJ2-7 . . TRBV27 TGTGCCAGCAGTTTATCAGTTGGGACAATCTCCTACGAGCAGTACTTC CASSLSVGTISYEQYF
TRBJ1-2 few TRBD1 TRBV29-1 TGCAGCGTTGAGGACCGACAGGGGAACTATGGCTACACCTTC CSVEDRQGNYGYTF
TRBJ2-7 . . TRBV6-5 TGTGCCAGCAGTTCCTTGACCATCTACGAGCAGTACTTC CASSSLTIYEQYF
TRBJ1-6 . . TRBV5-4 TGTGCCAGCAGCTCGGCGGCAGGGCGCTATAATTCACCCCTCCACTTT CASSSAAGRYNSPLHF
TRBJ2-7 few . TRBV20-1 TGCAGTGCTGGATCAGGGGTCCGCGAGCAGTACTTC CSAGSGVREQYF
TRBJ2-7 . TRBD1 TRBV14 TGTGCCAGCAGCCGGGACAGGGGGTTTGGTGAGCAGTACTTC CASSRDRGFGEQYF
TRBJ2-2 . . TRBV28 TGTGCCAGCTTGGACGGGAACACCGGGGAGCTGTTTTTT CASLDGNTGELFF
TRBJ2-3 . . TRBV7-2 TGTGCCAGCAGCTTAGACGGGGTGGTGACAGATACGCAGTATTTT CASSLDGVVTDTQYF
TRBJ2-1 . TRBD1 TRBV28 TGTGCCAGCAGTGCGAGAACCACAGGGGGCAATGAGCAGTTCTTC CASSARTTGGNEQFF
TRBJ2-3 . . TRBV30 TGTGCCTGGAGTACAACGACCGGGGGTACGCAGTATTTT CAWSTTTGGTQYF
TRBJ1-5 . TRBD1 TRBV20-1 TGCAGTGCTAGAGGGGACAGGGCCGGACAGCCCCAGCATTTT CSARGDRAGQPQHF
TRBJ1-2 . . TRBV28 TGTGCCAGCAGTTTGTCGGACAGTTATGGCTACACCTTC CASSLSDSYGYTF
TRBJ1-2 . . TRBV28 TGTGCCAGCAGTTTTGGGGGGCAAGGAGTCTATGGCTACACCTTC CASSFGGQGVYGYTF
TRBJ2-7 . . TRBV28 TGTGCCAGCGGATCCCCTCGAAGTCCCTACGAGCAGTACTTC CASGSPRSPYEQYF
TRBJ2-7 . . TRBV2 TGTGCCAGCAGCCCTGACCGCGTGCAGTACTTC CASSPDRVQYF
TRBJ2-5 . . TRBV7-2 TGTGCCAGCAGCTTAGGGACTCTACAAGAGACCCAGTACTTC CASSLGTLQETQYF
TRBJ2-1 many . TRBV12-3/TRBV12-4 TGTGCCAGCAGTTTTGGGGGGAGCTCCTACAATGAGCAGTTCTTC CASSFGGSSYNEQFF
TRBJ2-5 . TRBD2 TRBV6-2/TRBV6-3 TGTGCCAGCAGTCCTAGCGGGAGGGCCGGAGGTCAGTACTTC CASSPSGRAGGQYF
TRBJ2-7 many TRBD2 TRBV25-1 TGTGCCAGCAGTGAATTGGGGGGGGGTTCGTCCTACGAGCAGTACTTC CASSELGGGSSYEQYF
TRBJ2-5 few TRBD2 TRBV29-1 TGCAGCGTTGCTCGAGGGACTAGCGAGAGGGAGACCCAGTACTTC CSVARGTSERETQYF
TRBJ2-5 . TRBD2 TRBV6-4 TGTGCCAGCAGTGACAAGATAGCGGGAGCCAATGAGCAGTACTTC CASSDKIAGANEQYF
TRBJ2-2 . TRBD2 TRBV25-1 TGTGCCAGCAGTGAAGATATGAGCGGGAGTGGTACCGGGGAGCTGTTTTTT CASSEDMSGSGTGELFF
TRBJ2-5 many TRBD1 TRBV2 TGTGCCAGCAGCCCGACAGGGGGGCAAGAGACCCAGTACTTC CASSPTGGQETQYF
TRBJ1-4 few . TRBV28 TGTGCCAGCAGTTCGGGGGTCACTAATGAAAAACTGTTTTTT CASSSGVTNEKLFF
TRBJ2-6 . TRBD1 TRBV20-1 TGCAGTGCTCCCCTCCTGGGGACAGGGGTTGTTAACTCTGGGGCCAACGTCCTGACTTTC CSAPLLGTGVVNSGANVLTF
TRBJ2-1 . . TRBV12-3/TRBV12-4 TGTGCCAGCAGTTTAGGAAGATCCGGGGAGCAGTTCTTC CASSLGRSGEQFF
TRBJ1-6 . TRBD1 TRBV7-2 TGTGCCAGCAGCGCCGCGCAGGGGGGCTCACCCCTCCACTTT CASSAAQGGSPLHF
TRBJ2-5 . . TRBV7-2 TGTGCCAGCAGCTTAGGAGGGCCATCCTGGAGCGGGGAGACCCAGTACTTC CASSLGGPSWSGETQYF
TRBJ2-5 once . TRBV6-5 TGTGCCAGCAGAACACCTCAAGAGACCCAGTACTTC CASRTPQETQYF
TRBJ1-5 . . TRBV20-1 TGCAGTGCTAGTCCCCCGGGGGAGCGCAATCAGCCCCAGCATTTT CSASPPGERNQPQHF
TRBJ2-1 . . TRBV21-1 TGTGCCAGCAGCCCAATAGCGGGGGGGCTCCACAATGAGCAGTTCTTC CASSPIAGGLHNEQFF
TRBJ2-7 . . TRBV11-2 TGTGCCAGCAGCTTTAAGGGGGCAGCGGGGTTAGAGCAGTACTTC CASSFKGAAGLEQYF
TRBJ2-5 . TRBD2 TRBV9 TGTGCCAGCAGCCCCCGGGGGGTCTCGGAGACCCAGTACTTC CASSPRGVSETQYF
TRBJ2-3 . . TRBV10-3 TGTGCCATCAGGCCGAGCGGGGGTCAGGGGGCAAAAGATACGCAGTATTTT CAIRPSGGQGAKDTQYF
TRBJ2-5 . TRBD2 TRBV7-9 TGTGCCAGCTCCCCCCCCCTGCGGGGGAGAGGGGAGACCCAGTACTTC CASSPPLRGRGETQYF
TRBJ2-1 many TRBD2 TRBV2 TGTGCCAGCAGTGAAGCGGGGGGGAGCAATGAGCAGTTCTTC CASSEAGGSNEQFF
TRBJ2-1 . TRBD2 TRBV5-1 TGCGCCAGCAGCTCGGCGGGGGTCGCCTACAATGAGCAGTTCTTC CASSSAGVAYNEQFF
TRBJ2-3 . . TRBV4-3 TGCGCCAGTAGCCAAGGGACGATATCCACAGATACGCAGTATTTT CASSQGTISTDTQYF
TRBJ2-4 . TRBD2 TRBV20-1 TGCAGTGCTAGAGATCCTGGACTAGCGGGAGAGGGGTACTTC CSARDPGLAGEGYF
TRBJ2-1 few . TRBV29-1 TGCAGCGTACACGAGGGTGAGCAGTTCTTC CSVHEGEQFF
TRBJ2-5 . . TRBV3-1 TGTGCCAGCAGCCAAGATGGCGGAAGCCAAGAGACCCAGTACTTC CASSQDGGSQETQYF
TRBJ2-4 . . TRBV7-9 TGTGCCAGCAGCCGGGACTGGGACATTCAGTACTTC CASSRDWDIQYF
TRBJ2-7 . TRBD2 TRBV20-1 TGCAGTGCTAGAGATCCCCCACCTAGCGGGTTCTCCTACGAGCAGTACTTC CSARDPPPSGFSYEQYF
TRBJ2-4 . TRBD2 TRBV25-1 TGTGCCAGCAGTTTTACGACTAGCGGGGTGGGGAAGCAGTACTTC CASSFTTSGVGKQYF
TRBJ2-5 . . TRBV2 TGTGCCAGCAGTGGGGCGGGGATCCAAGAGACCCAGTACTTC CASSGAGIQETQYF
TRBJ1-2 . TRBD1 TRBV7-9 TGTGCCAGCAGCACCGGGACAGGGGGCGATGCAGAGGGCTACACCTTC CASSTGTGGDAEGYTF
TRBJ2-3 . TRBD2 TRBV20-1 TGCAGTGCTAGAAGCCCGCGGGGGGGTGACGCAGATACGCAGTATTTT CSARSPRGGDADTQYF
TRBJ2-6 many TRBD2 TRBV18 TGTGCCAGCTCACCGGGACTAGCGGCCTCTGGGGCCAACGTCCTGACTTTC CASSPGLAASGANVLTF